A single sample gave rise to the 28 T cell receptor beta chains below, sequenced in a study of blood T cell repertoires in COVID-19. Data came from immunoSEQ multiplex PCR; TCRdb stores just in-frame clones and leaves some out. The repertoire has 50,000 to 55,000 clones, around nine tenths of them found once; the top ten carry 3.5% to 4.5%. Material for sequencing was peripheral blood. These receptors came from a man between 45 and 60 years old with acute or convalescent COVID-19.

This rearrangement joins TRBV7-8 to TRBJ1-6; the D gene is possibly TRBD1 (5 bases). V lost 1 base and J lost 11, with 15 bases in between. This CDR3 comprises 15 residues. Germline V gives CDR1 SGHVS, CDR2 FQNEAQ. CDR3 region: CASSLGQGGKAPLHF. The CDR3 DNA follows: TGTGCCAGCAGCTTAGGGCAGGGTGGTAAGGCACCCCTCCACTTT.

The V and J genes are TRBV19 and TRBJ1-3; D not certain. The CDR3 sequence is 18 residues long. CDR1 and CDR2 (germline): LNHDA, SQIVND (reference sequence). The V end was cut by 2 bases, the J end by 2 bases, with 19 bases between. The CDR3 sequence: CASSITRTDSPAGNTIYF. The DNA of the CDR3 is TGTGCCAGTAGTATAACAAGGACGGACTCGCCGGCTGGAAACACCATATATTTT. Variable domain in full (rest from reference TRBV19 and TRBJ1-3): DGGITQSPKYLFRKEGQNVTLSCEQNLNHDAMYWYRQDPGQGLRLIYYSQIVNDFQKGDIAEGYSVSREKKESFPLTVTSAQKNPTAFYLCASSITRTDSPAGNTIYFGEGSWLTVV.

The V gene is TRBV2, the J gene TRBJ2-3, with 12 bases identical to TRBD2. The V gene end was trimmed by 6 bases and the J gene end by 5 bases; junction bases not matched to a gene: 6. Germline CDR1 is SNHLY and CDR2 is FYNNEI. This CDR3 is 15 amino acids long. The CDR3, as DNA: TGTGCCAGCAGGGCGACTAGCGGGGGTCAAGATACGCAGTATTTT. Residues: CASRATSGGQDTQYF.

The chain carries TRBV13 and TRBJ2-4, with D tentatively TRBD1 (5 bases). The CDR3 extends over 14 amino acids. Germline V gene data show CDR1 as PRHDT and CDR2 as FYEKMQ (reference sequence). Trimming took off 5 bases at V and 6 bases at J, with 14 bases between the two ends. In DNA, the CDR3 is TGTGCCAGCAGCCCAGGGCCCCAAGGAAACATTCAGTACTTC. Encoded protein: CASSPGPQGNIQYF.

The count of this clone is one. The V and J genes are TRBV3-1 (or the pseudogene TRBV3-2) and TRBJ1-4; maybe TRBD1 (6 bases). CDR3 length: 17 residues. Trimming removed 0 bases at V and 7 bases at J, with 18 bases between. CDR1 and CDR2 (germline): LGHDT, YNNKEL (reference sequence). CDR3 in amino acids: CASSQDTAGARGEKLFF. The CDR3 DNA is TGTGCCAGCAGCCAAGATACGGCAGGGGCCCGGGGTGAAAAACTGTTTTTT.

The chain has TRBV6-2 or TRBV6-3 and TRBJ2-5; a weak D match, TRBD2 (5 bases). This CDR3 is built from 15 residues. Looked up from germline, CDR1 is MNHEY and CDR2 is SVGEGT. V was clipped by 4 bases and J by 5 bases, with 17 bases between them. In nucleotides, the CDR3 is TGTGCCAGCAGTTCGGTCGGAACGAAGCGGGAGACCCAGTACTTC. The encoded protein is CASSSVGTKRETQYF.

This clone was recorded only once. The chain links TRBV7-3 to TRBJ1-1; TRBD1 is a possible D gene (6 bases). Trimming removed 3 bases at V and 5 bases at J, with 10 bases between. Germline V CDR1 and CDR2: SGHTA, FQGTGA. This CDR3 has 13 amino acids. For the CDR3, the DNA is TGTGCCAGCAGCTTGGGGGGGCGAACTGAAGCTTTCTTT. It is translated as CASSLGGRTEAFF. The full variable domain, rest sourced from reference TRBV7-3 and TRBJ1-1, is GAGVSQTPSNKVTEKGKYVELRCDPISGHTALYWYRQSLGQGPEFLIYFQGTGAADDSGLPNDRFFAVRPEGSVSTLKIQRTERGDSAVYLCASSLGGRTEAFFGQGTRLTVV.

This clone was observed a single time. The chain has TRBV9 and TRBJ2-1; D is possibly TRBD2 (5 bases). Germline CDR1 is SGDLS and CDR2 is YYNGEE. CDR3 length: 14 residues. Between the trimmed V and J ends, which lost 0 bases and 7 bases, there was a span of 11 bases. The CDR3 here is CASSVGVRANEQFF. The CDR3 nucleotides read TGTGCCAGCAGCGTAGGGGTGAGGGCTAATGAGCAGTTCTTC.

The chain links TRBV24-1 to TRBJ2-7; the D gene is possibly TRBD1 (6 bases). Trimming cost V 2 bases and J 3 bases, with 13 bases left between them. The CDR3 totals 15 residues. Looked up from germline, CDR1 is KGHDR and CDR2 is SFDVKD. The DNA of the CDR3 is TGTGCCACCAGTGATTCGAGGGACAAAATCTACGAGCAGTACTTC. This codes for CATSDSRDKIYEQYF.

The CDR3 loop is CASSSNNLVRGYGYTF. The CDR3 region has the DNA TGTGCCAGCAGCTCCAACAACTTGGTAAGGGGCTATGGCTACACCTTC. The V and J genes are TRBV7-9 and TRBJ1-2; a weak D match, TRBD1 (5 bases). Trimming took 4 bases from V and 4 from J, leaving 19 bases between them. The CDR3 is made up of 16 amino acids. The germline gives CDR1 SEHNR, CDR2 FQNEAQ (reference sequence).

The chain couples TRBV29-1 to TRBJ1-3, with a tentative D call TRBD1 (6 bases). V lost 4 bases, J lost 2 bases, and 12 bases lay in between. CDR1 SQVTM and CDR2 ANQGSEA come from the germline V gene. The CDR3 totals 14 residues. Here the CDR3 reads CSVAGASAGNTIYF. The CDR3 coding sequence is TGCAGCGTTGCAGGGGCCAGCGCTGGAAACACCATATATTTT.

Concerning this clone: A junction boundary mismatches the germline segment, possibly from a read error. V and J are TRBV15 and TRBJ2-7; a possible D gene is TRBD1 (6 bases). Germline V gives CDR1 LNHNV, CDR2 YYDKDF (reference sequence). The CDR3 sequence is 15 residues long. CDR3 in DNA: TGTGCCACCAGGAGAGACACAGGGAGCTCCTACGAGCAGTACTTC. It codes for CATRRDTGSSYEQYF.

The genes are TRBV27 and TRBJ1-2, with TRBD1 matching 9 bases. The V gene's germline CDR1 is MNHEY and CDR2 SMNVEV (reference sequence). CDR3 length: 16 amino acids. Trimming removed 1 base from V and 5 bases from J; junction bases left unmatched: 8. The CDR3: CASSLYRGPDLYGYTF. The CDR3 bases are TGTGCCAGCAGTTTATACAGGGGGCCCGATTTATATGGCTACACCTTC.

The V gene is TRBV7-2, the J gene TRBJ1-5, with unresolved D. V shed 3 bases and J shed 0 bases, with 9 bases lying between them. Germline V gene data show CDR1 as SGHTA and CDR2 as FQGNSA. This CDR3 spans 15 amino acids. As DNA, the CDR3 is TGTGCCAGCAGCTTGTTCTTGGCTAGCAATCAGCCCCAGCATTTT. This codes for CASSLFLASNQPQHF.

V gene TRBV21-1 combines with J gene TRBJ1-6; the D call of TRBD1 is as the table states it, not checked on the DNA. TRBV21-1 is shown as a pseudogene. The CDR3 has 17 residues. CDR3 sequence (DNA): TGTGCCAGCAGCAAAGTCCAGGTAAGCTCCTATAATTCACCCCTCCACTTT. Amino acids: CASSKVQVSSYNSPLHF.

The table lists this clone with a count of one. The chain is built from TRBV14 and TRBJ1-2; maybe TRBD1 (6 bases). The CDR3 runs to 16 residues. CDR1 SGHDN and CDR2 FVKESK come from the germline V gene. Deletions cut 0 bases from V and 2 bases from J, with 13 bases between. Here the CDR3 reads CASSQDANRANYGYTF. The DNA of the CDR3 is TGTGCCAGCAGCCAAGATGCGAACAGGGCGAACTATGGCTACACCTTC.

This CDR3 reads CASSGTTGGSSPLHF. CDR3 in DNA: TGTGCCAGTAGTGGAACGACAGGGGGCTCTTCACCCCTCCACTTT. V is TRBV19 and J is TRBJ1-6; 10 bases fit TRBD1. Germline V lookup: CDR1 LNHDA, CDR2 SQIVND (reference sequence). CDR3 length: 15 amino acids. J gave up 9 bases and V 5 bases, and 7 bases lay outside the gene matches.

The chain has TRBV5-4 and TRBJ2-1; 14 bases line up with TRBD2. Germline lookup yields CDR1 SGHNT and CDR2 YYREEE (reference sequence). V trimming: 4 bases; J trimming: 1 base; junction bases outside the gene matches: 7. The CDR3 has 18 residues. Here the CDR3 reads CASSAGTSGSLSYNEQFF. Here the CDR3 DNA reads TGTGCCAGCAGCGCGGGGACTAGCGGGAGTTTATCCTACAATGAGCAGTTCTTC. Using reference TRBV5-4 and TRBJ2-1 for the parts outside the CDR3, the full variable domain is ETGVTQSPTHLIKTRGQQVTLRCSSQSGHNTVSWYQQALGQGPQFIFQYYREEENGRGNFPPRFSGLQFPNYSSELNVNALELDDSALYLCASSAGTSGSLSYNEQFFGPGTRLTVL.

This chain connects TRBV5-5 to TRBJ2-2; TRBD1 aligns across 7 bases. The CDR3 spans 15 residues. V dropped 2 bases and J dropped 2; count of bases not matched to a gene: 3. The germline V gene encodes CDR1 SGHKS and CDR2 YYEKEE (reference sequence). The CDR3 here is CASSFDRENTGELFF. CDR3 in DNA: TGTGCCAGCAGCTTCGACAGGGAAAACACCGGGGAGCTGTTTTTT.

The chain employs TRBV7-3 and TRBJ2-2; a weak D match, TRBD2 (5 bases). Germline CDR1 reads SGHTA; CDR2 reads FQGTGA. CDR3 length: 13 amino acids. Trimming took 7 bases from V and 6 from J, leaving 12 bases between them. The CDR3 spells CASKFRGPGELFF. DNA for the CDR3: TGTGCCAGCAAGTTTCGGGGTCCCGGGGAGCTGTTTTTT.

The chain is built from TRBV5-1 and TRBJ1-1; TRBD1 matches at 7 bases. The junction had 8 bases not matched to a gene; V was cut back by 4 bases and J by 2 bases. CDR1 SGHRS and CDR2 YFSETQ come from the germline V gene. The CDR3 length is 15 residues. As DNA, the CDR3 is TGCGCCAGCAGCCCGGGAGGGACAGCCAACACTGAAGCTTTCTTT. Protein: CASSPGGTANTEAFF.

V and J are TRBV11-3 and TRBJ2-7, with TRBD2 identical over 9 bases. Per the germline V gene, CDR1 is SGHNT and CDR2 is YENEEA. The CDR3 length is 14 residues. The V and J ends lost 5 bases and 1 base, in that order; junction bases with no gene match: 3. This CDR3 reads CASSRSGSSYEQYF. The DNA for the CDR3 is TGTGCCAGCAGCCGTAGCGGGAGTTCCTACGAGCAGTACTTC.

The chain carries TRBV6-1 and TRBJ1-6, with unresolved D. Deletions cut 1 base from V and 7 bases from J, with 8 bases between. The CDR3 spans 14 residues. CDR1 is MNHNS, CDR2 SASEGT, per germline. The DNA of the CDR3 is TGTGCCAGCAGTGAAGACAGAGAGAATTCACCCCTCCACTTT. This encodes CASSEDRENSPLHF.

The rearrangement uses TRBV24-1 and TRBJ1-4; D might be TRBD1 (6 bases). The CDR3 runs 12 residues. V lost 7 bases and J lost 4, with 6 bases in between. Germline CDR1 reads KGHDR; CDR2 reads SFDVKD. This CDR3 is CATRDSNEKLFF. The DNA of the CDR3 is TGTGCCACCAGGGACAGTAATGAAAAACTGTTTTTT.

J is TRBJ2-2 and V is TRBV28; 9 bases line up with TRBD1. Trimming cost V 11 bases and J 6 bases; bases outside gene matches: 25. CDR1 and CDR2 (germline): MDHEN, SYDVKM. This CDR3 is 19 amino acids long. This chain's CDR3 is CAATKGQGLTSERAGELFF. The DNA for the CDR3 is TGTGCCGCTACCAAAGGACAGGGGCTAACATCGGAGCGGGCCGGGGAGCTGTTTTTT.

V is TRBV6-4 and J is TRBJ1-2, with D possibly matching TRBD1 (6 bases). CDR1 is MRHNA, CDR2 SNTAGT, per germline. The V gene lost 0 bases and the J gene lost 8 bases, with 10 bases spanning the gap. This CDR3 has 13 amino acids. CDR3 sequence (DNA): TGTGCCAGCAGTGACTCCAGGGGCTGGGGCTACACCTTC. Its protein product is CASSDSRGWGYTF.

This sequence joins TRBV30 and TRBJ1-5; weak D call: TRBD1 (6 bases). This CDR3 has 15 residues. Germline V gene lookup returns CDR1 GTSNPN and CDR2 SVGIG (reference sequence). Between the trimmed V and J ends, which lost 3 bases and 9 bases, there was a span of 21 bases. The DNA of the CDR3 is TGTGCCTGGAGGGAACCAGGGGCTGGTGGCTTGCCCCAGCATTTT. Translation: CAWREPGAGGLPQHF.

This chain links TRBV6-4 with TRBJ1-2, with TRBD1 matching 9 bases. This CDR3 is 15 amino acids long. Germline CDR1 MRHNA, CDR2 SNTAGT. J was trimmed by 8 bases and V by 6 bases; bases with no gene match: 13. The CDR3 here is CASSQFPGQGSGYTF. In DNA, the CDR3 is TGTGCCAGCAGCCAATTTCCGGGACAGGGAAGCGGCTACACCTTC.